A single sample is the source of the 17 T cell receptor beta chains below, sequenced in a study of blood T cells in healthy people across ages (dated by TCRdb to about 2015). Library preparation employed 5' RACE. This sample was sequenced with an Illumina HiSeq 2500. A second PCR of about 7 to 12 cycles was performed with a sample-barcoded 5' primer and a J-beta primer mix. TCRdb handled the public reads itself, with Q25 trimming in fastp and clone calling in MiXCR, and kept productive beta chains. Entries are consolidated by CDR3 protein sequence, retaining the most common genes and DNA. The sample has some 690,000 distinct CDR3 sequences on record, over 20% of them singletons. About 22% of the sample belongs to the ten largest clones. What was sequenced was blood. The origin of the receptors is a man aged 70-80 years in good health.

This chain joins TRBV6-5 and TRBJ2-1, with D tentatively TRBD2 (5 bases). TRBJ2-7 explains the end of the DNA better; the J call may be wrong. Germline loops: CDR1 MNHEY, CDR2 SVGAGI. The CDR3 spans 12 residues. CDR3 coding DNA: TGTGCCAGCAGTTACCGGACTGGGGAGCAGTACTTC. This gives the protein CASSYRTGEQYF.

The CDR3 spells CSAISGATYEQYF. In DNA form, the CDR3 reads TGCAGTGCTATTAGCGGGGCGACCTACGAGCAGTACTTC. This sequence joins TRBV20-1 and TRBJ2-7; TRBD2 aligns across 8 bases. The germline gives CDR1 DFQATT, CDR2 SNEGSKA (reference sequence). V was clipped by 4 bases and J by 2 bases; unmatched bases: 4. The CDR3 consists of 13 residues.

This clonotype was observed a handful of times. The genes are TRBV12-3 or TRBV12-4 and TRBJ1-1; unclear D gene. The CDR3 contains 14 residues. V lost 3 bases and J 1 base, leaving 9 bases between the germline ends. Here the CDR3 DNA reads TGTGCCAGCAGTTTCTCACAGCAGAACACTGAAGCTTTCTTT. Its translation: CASSFSQQNTEAFF.

This clonotype was detected only a few times. The chain couples TRBV12-3 or TRBV12-4 to TRBJ1-2; D not certain. This CDR3 comprises 13 residues. V dropped 3 bases and J dropped 3 bases, with 8 bases sitting between them. In nucleotides, the CDR3 is TGTGCCAGCAGTTTCGCCACTGACTATGGCTACACCTTC. It encodes CASSFATDYGYTF.

In its sample, this clonotype was seen a few times. The rearrangement joins TRBV5-1 to TRBJ2-7, with 11 bases identical to TRBD1. The CDR3 loop spans 14 amino acids. Per the germline V gene, CDR1 is SGHRS and CDR2 is YFSETQ. Trimming cost V 4 bases and J 4 bases; bases outside gene matches: 4. CDR3 DNA sequence: TGCGCCAGCAGCACCGGACAGGGGGCGTACGAGCAGTACTTC. Its protein is CASSTGQGAYEQYF.

This clonotype was seen more than once but under ten times. The chain couples TRBV3-1 to TRBJ2-3, with D possibly TRBD2 on 5 matching bases. V lost 3 bases and J lost 3, with 7 bases in between. Germline V gene sequence: CDR1 LGHDT, CDR2 YNNKEL (reference sequence). The CDR3 runs 13 residues. CDR3 region: CASSHGVTDTQYF. CDR3 sequence (DNA): TGTGCCAGCAGCCACGGGGTTACAGATACGCAGTATTTT.

This clonotype was seen only a few times. The chain carries TRBV5-6 and TRBJ1-2; D unresolved. CDR1 SGHDT and CDR2 YYEEEE come from the germline V gene. The CDR3 contains 13 residues. The V and J ends lost 4 bases and 4 bases respectively, with 11 bases between them. CDR3 DNA sequence: TGTGCCAGCAGCATAAAGTTGGGCTATGGCTACACCTTC. Its protein is CASSIKLGYGYTF.

This clonotype occurred a few times. The genes are TRBV20-1 and TRBJ2-3; 9 bases map to TRBD2. CDR1 is DFQATT and CDR2 is SNEGSKA in the germline V gene (reference sequence). V lost 3 bases to trimming and J lost 2 bases; unmatched junction nucleotides: 12. The CDR3 is 17 residues long. The CDR3 sequence: CSASGLAIFSYTDTQYF. The CDR3 nucleotides are TGCAGTGCTAGCGGACTAGCGATTTTTAGTTACACAGATACGCAGTATTTT.

This clonotype was seen a few times. The V call is TRBV29-1, the J call TRBJ2-2; D is tentatively TRBD1 or TRBD2 (6 bases each). This CDR3 region has 14 residues. Germline assignment: CDR1 SQVTM and CDR2 ANQGSEA. The ends were cut back, 3 bases at V and 5 bases at J, with 13 bases in the middle. As DNA, the CDR3 is TGCAGCGTTGAGCGAAAGGGGGGTACCGGGGAGCTGTTTTTT. Translated, it gives CSVERKGGTGELFF.

The chain has TRBV28 and TRBJ2-5; 7 bases align to TRBD2. The CDR3 is 14 amino acids. The germline CDR1 and CDR2 sequences are MDHEN and SYDVKM. The ends lost 1 base at V and 5 bases at J; junction bases unmatched: 4. CDR3 in amino acids: CASSLSDGGETQYF. The CDR3 coding sequence is TGTGCCAGCAGTTTATCTGACGGGGGGGAGACCCAGTACTTC.

The V call is TRBV27, the J call TRBJ2-1, with 10 bases identical to TRBD1. Germline trimming cut 4 bases from V and 6 bases from J; bases unmatched to any gene: 9. The germline V gene has CDR1 MNHEY and CDR2 SMNVEV (reference sequence). The CDR3 sequence is 16 residues long. DNA of the CDR3: TGTGCCAGCAGTTCGACACCAAGGACAGGGGGCAATGAGCAGTTCTTC. Encoded protein: CASSSTPRTGGNEQFF.

This clonotype was found many times. In nucleotides, the CDR3 is TGTGCCAGCAGTCCCGCCGGACAGGGGGATCAGCCCCAGCATTTT. Translation gives CASSPAGQGDQPQHF. This chain uses TRBV6-2 or TRBV6-3 with TRBJ1-5, with 10 bases fitting TRBD1. V was clipped by 5 bases and J by 5 bases; unmatched bases: 6. Germline assignment: CDR1 MNHEY and CDR2 SVGEGT. The CDR3 totals 15 residues.

The chain employs TRBV14 and TRBJ2-5; 7 bases fit TRBD1. Trimming cost V 1 base and J 2 bases; bases outside gene matches: 7. CDR1 SGHDN and CDR2 FVKESK come from the germline V gene. The CDR3 has 16 amino acids. This CDR3 reads CASSQGAGGRQETQYF. The CDR3 DNA sequence: TGTGCCAGCAGCCAAGGGGCAGGGGGACGACAAGAGACCCAGTACTTC.

This clonotype was observed a few times. This chain uses TRBV4-2 with TRBJ2-1; D gene uncertain. Germline V gives CDR1 LGHNA, CDR2 YNFKEQ. The CDR3 runs to 14 residues. Trimming pared 0 bases from V and 6 bases from J, leaving 9 bases between. The CDR3: CASSQDRSSNEQFF. In nucleotides, the CDR3 is TGTGCCAGCAGCCAAGATCGGAGTAGCAATGAGCAGTTCTTC.

In its sample, this clonotype was seen a few times. J is TRBJ2-1 and V is TRBV5-6; D is unclear. Germline-derived CDR1 and CDR2 are SGHDT and YYEEEE. The CDR3 is 16 amino acids. The V end lost 4 bases, the J end lost 1 base, and 15 bases lay between the germline ends. CDR3 bases: TGTGCCAGCAGCCCCAGACTGGCGCGTTCCTACAATGAGCAGTTCTTC. Amino acids: CASSPRLARSYNEQFF.

This clonotype appeared a few times. The genes are TRBV9 and TRBJ2-7; 11 nucleotides line up with TRBD2. From germline, CDR1 is SGDLS and CDR2 YYNGEE. Trimming at V came to 4 bases and at J to 2 bases, leaving 2 bases not matched to a gene. The CDR3 runs 14 residues. CDR3 DNA: TGTGCCAGCAGCCCGGGACTAGCGGCCTACGAGCAGTACTTC. This codes for CASSPGLAAYEQYF.

The rearrangement links TRBV5-1 to TRBJ2-3; a possible D gene is TRBD2 (5 bases). The CDR3 consists of 16 residues. Germline V lookup: CDR1 SGHRS, CDR2 YFSETQ. Between the trimmed V and J ends, which lost 3 bases and 2 bases, there was a span of 16 bases. This CDR3 reads CASSSQLPAVTDTQYF. CDR3 DNA sequence: TGCGCCAGCAGCTCCCAGTTACCAGCGGTCACAGATACGCAGTATTTT.